This T cell receptor beta chain was obtained from a study of OX40 agonist ivuxolimab in advanced cancers. Assay used: immunoSEQ multiplex PCR; TCRdb lists only in-frame clones, some missing. The table records about 54,000 clones, approximately 84% of them present only once. Sample: CD4+ or CD8+ T cells sorted from blood, taken in a trial of the OX40 agonist ivuxolimab. The receptor was derived from an adult with an advanced solid tumor such as melanoma, head and neck, liver or kidney cancer.

The CDR3 nucleotides read TGTGCCAGCAGCGCCGGTAGTGGGAGCACAGATACGCAGTATTTT. Amino acids: CASSAGSGSTDTQYF. The chain combines TRBV9 with TRBJ2-3; D is unclear. The CDR3 extends over 15 amino acids. Looked up from germline, CDR1 is SGDLS and CDR2 is YYNGEE. V gave up 3 bases and J gave up 0 bases, with 11 bases separating them.